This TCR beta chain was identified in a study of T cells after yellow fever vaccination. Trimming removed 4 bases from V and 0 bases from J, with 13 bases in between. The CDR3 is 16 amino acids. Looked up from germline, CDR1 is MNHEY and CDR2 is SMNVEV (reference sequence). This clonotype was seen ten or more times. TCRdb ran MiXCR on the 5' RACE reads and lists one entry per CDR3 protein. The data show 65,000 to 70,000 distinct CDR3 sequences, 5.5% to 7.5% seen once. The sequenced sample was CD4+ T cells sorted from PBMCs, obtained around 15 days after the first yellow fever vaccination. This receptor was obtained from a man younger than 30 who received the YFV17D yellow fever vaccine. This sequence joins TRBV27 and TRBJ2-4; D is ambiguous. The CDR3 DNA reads TGTGCCAGCAGTTCCCTAATTAAGGTAGCCAAAAACATTCAGTACTTC. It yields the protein CASSSLIKVAKNIQYF.